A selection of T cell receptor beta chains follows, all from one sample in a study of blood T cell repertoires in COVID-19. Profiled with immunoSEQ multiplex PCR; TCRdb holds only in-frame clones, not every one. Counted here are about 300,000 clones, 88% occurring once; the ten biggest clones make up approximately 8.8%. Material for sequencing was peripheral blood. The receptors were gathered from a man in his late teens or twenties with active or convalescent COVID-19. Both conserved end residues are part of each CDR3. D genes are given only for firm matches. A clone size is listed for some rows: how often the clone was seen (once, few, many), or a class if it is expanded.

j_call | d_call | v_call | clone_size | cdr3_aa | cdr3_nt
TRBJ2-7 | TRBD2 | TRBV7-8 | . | CASSLARSGDHIYEQYF | TGTGCCAGCAGCTTAGCGAGAAGCGGGGACCACATTTACGAGCAGTACTTC
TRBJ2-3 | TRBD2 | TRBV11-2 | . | CASSLEGGGADTQYF | TGTGCCAGCAGCTTAGAGGGCGGGGGGGCTGATACGCAGTATTTT
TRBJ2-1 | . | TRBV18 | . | CASSPSRDNEQFF | TGTGCCAGCTCACCCTCTCGAGACAATGAGCAGTTCTTC
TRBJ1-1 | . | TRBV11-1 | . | CASSLSGQISNTEAFF | TGTGCCAGCAGCTTAAGCGGCCAGATTTCGAACACTGAAGCTTTCTTT
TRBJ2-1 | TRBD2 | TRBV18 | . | CASSPPPGRVDYNEQFF | TGTGCCAGCTCACCACCGCCAGGGAGGGTTGATTACAATGAGCAGTTCTTC
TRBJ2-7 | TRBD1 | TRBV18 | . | CASSPPGGQGTEQYF | TGTGCCAGCTCACCACCGGGGGGACAGGGTACCGAGCAGTACTTC
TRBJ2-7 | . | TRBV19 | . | CASTLRPGLEQYF | TGTGCCAGTACCCTGCGGCCGGGGTTGGAGCAGTACTTC
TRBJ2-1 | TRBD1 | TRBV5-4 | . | CASSPILRDREGNEQFF | TGTGCCAGCAGCCCCATTTTACGGGACAGGGAAGGCAATGAGCAGTTCTTC
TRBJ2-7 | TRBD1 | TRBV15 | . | CATSNSRDRSYEQYF | TGTGCCACCAGCAATAGTCGGGACAGATCCTACGAGCAGTACTTC
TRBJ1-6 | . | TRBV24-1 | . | CATGPNRDGSSPLHF | TGTGCCACCGGGCCTAACAGGGACGGTTCTTCACCCCTCCACTTT
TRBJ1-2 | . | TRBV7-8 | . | CASSTQDSHYGYTF | TGTGCCAGCAGCACCCAAGACAGTCACTATGGCTACACCTTC
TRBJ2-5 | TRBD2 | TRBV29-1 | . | CSVGEAGGGETQYF | TGCAGCGTTGGAGAGGCGGGGGGTGGAGAGACCCAGTACTTC
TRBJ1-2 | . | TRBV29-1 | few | CSVDVDSFRYTF | TGCAGCGTTGACGTGGACAGTTTCCGCTACACCTTC
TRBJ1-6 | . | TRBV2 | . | CASRGSHLGGNSPLHF | TGTGCCAGCAGGGGGAGTCACCTGGGGGGTAATTCACCCCTCCACTTT
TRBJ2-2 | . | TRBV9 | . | CASSVGGGATGELFF | TGTGCCAGCAGCGTAGGTGGGGGCGCCACCGGGGAGCTGTTTTTT
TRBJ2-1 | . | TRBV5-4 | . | CASSPRGGANNEQFF | TGTGCCAGCAGCCCGAGGGGGGGGGCCAACAATGAGCAGTTCTTC
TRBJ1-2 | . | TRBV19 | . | CASRNTGQLYGYTF | TGTGCCAGTAGAAATACTGGACAGCTCTATGGCTACACCTTC
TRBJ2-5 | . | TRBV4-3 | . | CASSQDPPGTPLETQYF | TGCGCCAGCAGCCAAGATCCCCCTGGGACTCCACTAGAGACCCAGTACTTC
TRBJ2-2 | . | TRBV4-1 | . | CASSPWAGQNTGELFF | TGCGCCAGCAGCCCCTGGGCAGGTCAAAACACCGGGGAGCTGTTTTTT
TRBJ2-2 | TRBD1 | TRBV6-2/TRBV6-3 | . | CASSLTGIGELFF | TGTGCCAGCAGTCTGACAGGGATCGGGGAGCTGTTTTTT
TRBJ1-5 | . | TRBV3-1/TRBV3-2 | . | CASSQDPGRSQPQHF | TGTGCCAGCAGCCAAGATCCGGGAAGGAGTCAGCCCCAGCATTTT
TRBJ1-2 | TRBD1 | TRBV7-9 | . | CASSLESQGDGYTF | TGTGCCAGCAGCTTAGAAAGTCAGGGGGATGGCTACACCTTC
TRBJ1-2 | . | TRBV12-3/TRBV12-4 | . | CASSLSVDGSYTF | TGTGCCAGCAGTTTAAGTGTAGATGGTAGCTACACCTTC
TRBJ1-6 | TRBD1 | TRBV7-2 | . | CASSLGMDRGVSNSPLHF | TGTGCCAGCAGCTTAGGAATGGACAGGGGAGTGAGTAATTCACCCCTCCACTTT
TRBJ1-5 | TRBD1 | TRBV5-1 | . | CASSATGQSNQPQHF | TGCGCCAGCAGCGCTACGGGACAGAGCAATCAGCCCCAGCATTTT
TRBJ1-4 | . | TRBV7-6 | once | CASKGLSNEKLFF | TGTGCCAGCAAGGGACTGTCAAATGAAAAACTGTTTTTT
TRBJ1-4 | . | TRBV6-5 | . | CASSPTRLMEKLFF | TGTGCCAGCAGTCCGACTCGGTTGATGGAAAAACTGTTTTTT
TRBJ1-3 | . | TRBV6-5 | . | CATGVSGNTIYF | TGTGCCACAGGTGTCTCTGGAAACACCATATATTTT
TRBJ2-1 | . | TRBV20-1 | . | CSASSHYSYNEQFF | TGCAGTGCTAGTTCACACTATTCCTACAATGAGCAGTTCTTC
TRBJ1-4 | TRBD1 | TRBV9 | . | CASSGETGGDEKLFF | TGTGCCAGCAGCGGAGAGACAGGGGGCGATGAAAAACTGTTTTTT
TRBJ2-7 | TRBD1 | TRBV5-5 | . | CASSQGTGAVYEQYF | TGTGCCAGCAGCCAAGGGACAGGCGCCGTCTACGAGCAGTACTTC
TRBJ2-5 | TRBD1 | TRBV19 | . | CASSNTGGFETQYF | TGTGCCAGTAGTAATACAGGGGGCTTTGAGACCCAGTACTTC
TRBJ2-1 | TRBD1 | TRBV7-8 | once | CASSFNRGFNNEQFF | TGTGCCAGCAGCTTTAACAGGGGGTTTAACAATGAGCAGTTCTTC
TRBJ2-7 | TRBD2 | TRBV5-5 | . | CASSLLGGGYEQYF | TGTGCCAGCAGCTTGCTTGGCGGGGGTTACGAGCAGTACTTC
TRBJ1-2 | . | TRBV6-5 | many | CASYRISNYGYTF | TGTGCCAGCTACAGGATTTCGAACTATGGCTACACCTTC
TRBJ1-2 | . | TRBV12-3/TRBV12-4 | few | CASSLGDGYTF | TGTGCCAGCAGTTTAGGAGATGGCTACACCTTC
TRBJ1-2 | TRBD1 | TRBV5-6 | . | CASSFSSGQGNYGYTF | TGTGCCAGCAGCTTTTCTTCAGGACAGGGCAACTATGGCTACACCTTC
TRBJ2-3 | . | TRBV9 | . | CASSGWRGSTDTQYF | TGTGCCAGCAGCGGTTGGAGAGGTAGCACAGATACGCAGTATTTT
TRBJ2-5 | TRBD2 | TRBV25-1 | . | CASSGPTSAGQETQYF | TGTGCCAGCAGTGGGCCGACTAGCGCAGGCCAGGAGACCCAGTACTTC
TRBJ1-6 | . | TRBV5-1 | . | CASSLAGRSPLHF | TGCGCCAGCAGCTTGGCCGGTCGTTCACCCCTCCACTTT
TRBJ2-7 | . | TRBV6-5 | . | CASSYSRGSNYEQYF | TGTGCCAGCAGTTACTCGAGGGGGAGTAACTACGAGCAGTACTTC
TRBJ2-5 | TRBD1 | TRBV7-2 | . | CASSPQGVETQYF | TGTGCCAGCAGCCCCCAGGGGGTGGAGACCCAGTACTTC
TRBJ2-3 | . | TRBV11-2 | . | CASSLDLWAQTDTQYF | TGTGCCAGCAGCTTAGATCTGTGGGCGCAGACAGATACGCAGTATTTT
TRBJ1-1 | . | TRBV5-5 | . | CASSTQGDTEAFF | TGTGCCAGCAGCACGCAGGGTGACACTGAAGCTTTCTTT
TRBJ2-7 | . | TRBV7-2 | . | CASSSRQTLPSYEQYF | TGTGCCAGCAGCTCCCGACAGACCCTCCCATCCTACGAGCAGTACTTC
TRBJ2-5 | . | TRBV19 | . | CASSTELEQETQYF | TGTGCCAGTAGTACCGAACTAGAGCAAGAGACCCAGTACTTC
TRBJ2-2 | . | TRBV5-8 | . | CASMRLALGTGELFF | TGTGCCAGCATGCGGTTGGCGTTAGGCACCGGGGAGCTGTTTTTT
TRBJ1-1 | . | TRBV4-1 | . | CASSLPGQNTEAFF | TGCGCCAGCAGCTTGCCGGGACAGAACACTGAAGCTTTCTTT
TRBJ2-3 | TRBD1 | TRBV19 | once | CASSIDRVTDTQYF | TGTGCCAGTAGTATTGACAGGGTCACAGATACGCAGTATTTT
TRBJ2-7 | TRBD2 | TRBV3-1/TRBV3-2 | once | CASSHGLAGTYEQYF | TGTGCCAGCAGCCACGGGCTAGCGGGGACGTACGAGCAGTACTTC
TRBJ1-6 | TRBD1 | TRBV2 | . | CASVGDSPGNSPLHF | TGTGCCAGCGTTGGGGACAGTCCCGGCAATTCACCCCTCCACTTT
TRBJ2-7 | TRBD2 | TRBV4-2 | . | CASSQDGTSGGSGEQYF | TGTGCCAGCAGCCAAGACGGGACTAGCGGGGGGTCGGGGGAGCAGTACTTC
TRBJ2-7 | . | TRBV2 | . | CASIDEDSYEQYF | TGTGCCAGCATAGATGAGGACTCCTACGAGCAGTACTTC
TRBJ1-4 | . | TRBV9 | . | CASSSQGATNEKLFF | TGTGCCAGCAGCTCACAGGGAGCAACTAATGAAAAACTGTTTTTT
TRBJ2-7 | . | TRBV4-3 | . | CASRETSYEQYF | TGCGCCAGTAGGGAGACCTCCTACGAGCAGTACTTC
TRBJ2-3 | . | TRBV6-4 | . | CASSETGAGAAHRYAVF | TGTGCCAGCAGTGAAACGGGGGCGGGGGCCGCACACAGATACGCAGTATTT
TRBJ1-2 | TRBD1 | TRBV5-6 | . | CASSGGTIQGSIGYTF | TGTGCCAGCAGCGGAGGGACGATACAGGGGTCTATTGGCTACACCTTC
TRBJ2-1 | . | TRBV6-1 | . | CASSEGRSSYNEQFF | TGTGCCAGCAGTGAAGGCCGGAGCTCCTACAATGAGCAGTTCTTC
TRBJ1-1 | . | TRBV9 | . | CASSGDQGWNTEAFF | TGTGCCAGCAGCGGAGATCAGGGGTGGAACACTGAAGCTTTCTTT
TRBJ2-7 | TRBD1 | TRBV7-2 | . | CASSPGTDPYEQYF | TGTGCCAGCAGCCCCGGGACAGACCCCTACGAGCAGTACTTC